This T cell receptor (beta chain) appears in the sequencing data of a study of T cells in Graves' hyperthyroidism and ophthalmopathy. Notes on the study in general: The blood repertoire included most of the expanded thyroid clonotypes above 0.001. Ophthalmopathy was model-predicted a median about 7.1 months pre-onset.

Details on this clonotype: Its specificity is unknown.

It was RNA transcripts that yielded the amplified TCR beta CDR3 regions. HTBI primers were employed in a first-round RT-PCR of the TCR CDR3. Using its own MiXCR run on the multiplex PCR reads, TCRdb lists one record per CDR3 protein. The sample records approximately 620,000 distinct CDR3 sequences, more than 15% being singletons. The sequenced sample was blood. This receptor was identified in a woman in her forties with Graves' ophthalmopathy.

The CDR3: CASSRIKGSGNTIYF. In DNA, the CDR3 is TGTGCCAGCAGCCGCATAAAAGGGTCTGGAAACACCATATATTTT. The chain has TRBV7-2 and TRBJ1-3, with unresolved D. CDR3 size: 15 residues. CDR1 SGHTA and CDR2 FQGNSA come from the germline V gene. V shed 5 bases and J shed 1 base, with 12 bases lying between them.